One sample yielded the 18 T cell receptor beta chains listed below, sequenced in a study of T-cell memory formation after mild COVID-19. TCRdb processed the 5' RACE reads anew with MiXCR; each CDR3 protein has one entry. The table has about 620,000 distinct CDR3 sequences, roughly 18% seen once; the top ten hold more than 10%. The sequenced sample consisted of PBMCs or a T cell subset sorted from them (not recorded which). These receptors were obtained from an adult woman who had mild COVID-19 (a few samples of this study predate the infection). Cell type and time point are not known.

The chain has TRBV29-1 and TRBJ2-1; no definite D call. V dropped 0 bases and J dropped 8 bases, with 5 bases sitting between them. CDR3 length: 11 residues. Per the germline V gene, CDR1 is SQVTM and CDR2 is ANQGSEA. The chain's CDR3 is CSVEDLDEQFF. The CDR3 DNA reads TGCAGCGTTGAAGATCTCGATGAGCAGTTCTTC.

This clonotype was counted at least ten times. The rearrangement joins TRBV5-5 to TRBJ1-6, with D hard to call. The CDR3 loop spans 14 amino acids. Germline loops: CDR1 SGHKS, CDR2 YYEKEE (reference sequence). V was cut by 1 base and J by 15 bases, with 17 bases left in between. Written as DNA, the CDR3 is TGTGCCAGCAGCTTGTCTTGGCGCGAGCAGCACCTCCACTTT. Translation gives CASSLSWREQHLHF. The full variable domain, completed using reference TRBV5-5 and TRBJ1-6, is DAGVTQSPTHLIKTRGQQVTLRCSPISGHKSVSWYQQVLGQGPQFIFQYYEKEERGRGNFPDRFSARQFPNYSSELNVNALLLGDSALYLCASSLSWREQHLHFGNGTRLTVT.

The chain joins TRBV6-2 or TRBV6-3 to TRBJ2-7, with TRBD2 matching 9 bases. The CDR3 length is 17 residues. V gave up 6 bases and J gave up 3 bases; unmatched junction bases: 15. Germline lookup yields CDR1 MNHEY and CDR2 SVGEGT. The CDR3 sequence is CASSLDLTSGNSYEQYF. CDR3 nucleotide sequence: TGTGCCAGCAGCTTAGATTTGACTAGCGGAAATAGCTACGAGCAGTACTTC.

This clonotype was counted ten times or more. This chain links TRBV5-1 with TRBJ2-3; TRBD1 aligns across 8 bases. Germline V CDR1 and CDR2: SGHRS, YFSETQ. The CDR3 is made up of 16 amino acids. V lost 5 bases, J lost 0 bases, and 8 bases stayed unmatched. CDR3 amino acids: CASSGTGVPSTDTQYF. The CDR3, as DNA: TGCGCCAGCAGTGGGACAGGAGTTCCCAGCACAGATACGCAGTATTTT.

This clonotype was observed a few times. CDR3 sequence (DNA): TGTGCCAGCAGCCTGACAGGGGGCGCGGGGAATGAGCAGTTCTTC. Its translation is CASSLTGGAGNEQFF. The chain has TRBV12-3 or TRBV12-4 and TRBJ2-1, with 10 bases that match TRBD1. With 6 bases clipped from V and 7 bases from J, the junction kept 9 bases outside the gene matches. CDR3 length equals 15 residues.

The rearrangement links TRBV7-6 to TRBJ1-5; tentatively, D is TRBD1 (5 bases). V lost 5 bases and J lost 10, with 15 bases in between. This CDR3 is 13 amino acids long. Germline V CDR1 and CDR2: SGHVS, FNYEAQ. CDR3 DNA sequence: TGTGCCAGCAGCGGCGATGGGGCTTATCCCCAGCATTTT. Translating gives CASSGDGAYPQHF.

This clonotype was found a few times. CDR3: CATLGLAGEQYF. In DNA form, the CDR3 reads TGTGCCACCCTGGGACTAGCGGGTGAGCAGTACTTC. The chain carries TRBV6-2 or TRBV6-3 and TRBJ2-7; 12 bases match TRBD2. Germline values: CDR1 MNHEY, CDR2 SVGEGT. The CDR3 consists of 12 residues. With V trimmed by 10 bases and J by 7 bases, 5 bases remained unmatched.

This clonotype was detected many times. The rearrangement uses TRBV7-2 and TRBJ2-7; 11 positions agree with TRBD1. Germline trimming cut 5 bases from V and 4 bases from J; bases unmatched to any gene: 4. CDR1 SGHTA and CDR2 FQGNSA come from the germline V gene. This CDR3 has 14 amino acids. Here the CDR3 DNA reads TGTGCCAGCAGCCGGGACAGGGGGACGTACGAGCAGTACTTC. Residues: CASSRDRGTYEQYF.

This clonotype has at least ten counts. The chain uses TRBV11-2 and TRBJ2-1; D ambiguous. The germline gives CDR1 SGHAT, CDR2 FQNNGV. There are 13 residues in the CDR3. The germline V and J ends were trimmed by 5 bases and 8 bases, with 13 bases remaining between them. CDR3 sequence: CASSLWSGYEQFF. DNA for the CDR3: TGTGCCAGCAGCCTATGGTCCGGGTATGAGCAGTTCTTC.

In its sample, this clonotype was seen a few times. The chain couples TRBV19 to TRBJ2-1; D is unresolved. The CDR3 spans 13 residues. Trimming took 2 bases from V and 9 from J, leaving 11 bases between them. The germline gives CDR1 LNHDA, CDR2 SQIVND (reference sequence). The CDR3 loop is CASSIRLGIEQFF. CDR3 coding DNA: TGTGCCAGTAGTATACGCCTAGGGATTGAGCAGTTCTTC.

The chain carries TRBV27 and TRBJ1-2; possibly TRBD1 for D (5 bases). The germline V gene has CDR1 MNHEY and CDR2 SMNVEV (reference sequence). The CDR3 contains 15 residues. V dropped 10 bases and J dropped 3 bases, with 21 bases sitting between them. CDR3 in DNA: TGTGCCACAGATGACAGCGTCGATCCCTACTATGGCTACACCTTC. This translates into CATDDSVDPYYGYTF.

This chain joins TRBV20-1 and TRBJ1-5; the D gene is possibly TRBD1 (6 bases). V was trimmed by 1 base and J by 3 bases, leaving 13 bases between them. The germline gives CDR1 DFQATT, CDR2 SNEGSKA (reference sequence). The CDR3 runs to 15 residues. CDR3 DNA sequence: TGCAGTGCTAGAGGGGAACAGGGCTTCAATCAGCCCCAGCATTTT. Residues: CSARGEQGFNQPQHF.

This chain links TRBV7-9 with TRBJ2-7, with D hard to call. Trimming removed 5 bases from V and 3 bases from J, with 14 bases in between. CDR1 and CDR2 from the germline V gene are SEHNR and FQNEAQ (reference sequence). This CDR3 contains 14 residues. CDR3 sequence: CASSPAATFYEQYF. The DNA of the CDR3 is TGTGCCAGCAGCCCCGCCGCCACATTCTACGAGCAGTACTTC.

The genes are TRBV19 and TRBJ1-5; tentative D call: TRBD1 (5 bases). Germline values: CDR1 LNHDA, CDR2 SQIVND (reference sequence). The CDR3 is 11 residues long. The DNA of the CDR3 is TGTGCATCAGGGCCTAATCAGCCCCAGCATTTT. Its protein product is CASGPNQPQHF.

CDR3 nucleotides: TGTGCCAGTAGTATAATACAGGGGTACGATCAGCCCCAGCATTTT. The encoded protein is CASSIIQGYDQPQHF. The V call is TRBV19, the J call TRBJ1-5; TRBD1 agrees at 7 bases. This CDR3 is built from 15 residues. CDR1 is LNHDA, CDR2 SQIVND, per germline (reference sequence). Losses at the gene ends were 2 bases for V and 5 bases for J; bases not matched to a gene: 6.

The chain is built from TRBV18 and TRBJ1-1, with a possible D match to TRBD1 (6 bases). This CDR3 is built from 15 residues. V was clipped by 3 bases and J by 4 bases, with 15 bases between them. CDR1 and CDR2 (germline): KGHSH, LQKENI. The CDR3 DNA reads TGTGCCAGCTCACCGAGGGACCCGGGGGCCACTGAAGCTTTCTTT. Protein: CASSPRDPGATEAFF. The complete variable domain, with remaining parts taken from reference TRBV18 and TRBJ1-1, reads NAGVMQNPRHLVRRRGQEARLRCSPMKGHSHVYWYRQLPEEGLKFMVYLQKENIIDESGMPKERFSAEFPKEGPSILRIQQVVRGDSAAYFCASSPRDPGATEAFFGQGTRLTVV.

The genes are TRBV5-1 and TRBJ2-3; maybe TRBD2 (5 bases). V was shortened by 2 bases and J by 0 bases, with 13 bases between the two germline ends. Germline V gene sequence: CDR1 SGHRS, CDR2 YFSETQ. This CDR3 is built from 16 residues. CDR3 region: CASSFLGVTSTDTQYF. DNA of the CDR3: TGCGCCAGCAGCTTCCTGGGAGTTACTAGCACAGATACGCAGTATTTT. Full variable domain (remainder filled in from reference TRBV5-1 and TRBJ2-3): KAGVTQTPRYLIKTRGQQVTLSCSPISGHRSVSWYQQTPGQGLQFLFEYFSETQRNKGNFPGRFSGRQFSNSRSEMNVSTLELGDSALYLCASSFLGVTSTDTQYFGPGTRLTVL.

The V and J genes are TRBV19 and TRBJ2-4; perhaps TRBD1 as D (5 bases). V lost 2 bases, J lost 3 bases, and 17 bases lay in between. Per germline, CDR1 LNHDA and CDR2 SQIVND (reference sequence). CDR3 length: 17 amino acids. This CDR3 reads CASSIKRIGQYKNIQYF. CDR3 sequence (DNA): TGTGCCAGTAGTATAAAAAGGATCGGACAATACAAAAACATTCAGTACTTC.